These T cell receptor beta chains were read from a single sample in a study of CD8 T cells in ankylosing spondylitis. Each CDR3 protein gets one entry after TCRdb re-called the 5' RACE reads with MiXCR. The repertoire consists of some 140,000 distinct CDR3 sequences, with roughly 7.7% occurring once and the leading ten covering 7.3%. The sequenced sample consisted of synovial fluid, either unsorted or a sorted T cell fraction (not recorded which). All receptors come from a male donor with ankylosing spondylitis. CDR3s include the opening cysteine and the closing phenylalanine or tryptophan. A D gene is named only where the DNA matches it firmly. Only part of the rows carry a size: once, few, many, or a class if the clone is expanded.

few	NA	TRBJ1-4	TRBV7-8	CASSYPNEKLFF	TGTGCCAGCAGCTACCCGAATGAAAAACTGTTTTTT
many	NA	TRBJ1-1	TRBV7-2	CASSLLPGGTEAFF	TGTGCCAGCAGCTTACTACCCGGGGGCACTGAAGCTTTCTTT
few	NA	TRBJ1-2	TRBV4-3	CASSQDYGIIYGYTF	TGCGCCAGCAGCCAAGATTACGGAATAATCTATGGCTACACCTTC
many	NA	TRBJ1-4	TRBV4-1	CASSQDRGTTNEKLFF	TGCGCCAGCAGCCAAGATCGAGGGACAACTAATGAAAAACTGTTTTTT
once	NA	TRBJ1-2	TRBV5-6	CASRTYDNYGYTF	TGTGCCAGCCGCACGTACGACAACTATGGCTACACCTTC
NA	NA	TRBJ1-2	TRBV6-2/TRBV6-3	CASMGFSLRDYTF	TGTGCCAGCATGGGGTTCTCTCTTAGGGACTACACCTTC
many	NA	TRBJ2-2	TRBV18	CASSPESGYAGELFF	TGTGCCAGCTCACCAGAATCGGGGTATGCCGGGGAGCTGTTTTTT
NA	TRBD2	TRBJ2-7	TRBV20-1	CSARLTSGAYEQYF	TGCAGTGCTAGGTTGACTAGCGGGGCCTACGAGCAGTACTTC
few	NA	TRBJ2-7	TRBV19	CASSIKGGQTYEQYF	TGTGCCAGTAGTATAAAAGGGGGACAAACCTACGAGCAGTACTTC
few	NA	TRBJ1-6	TRBV28	CASSSLRGIGGYSPLHF	TGTGCCAGCAGTAGTTTGCGGGGGATCGGAGGGTATTCACCCCTCCACTTT
many	NA	TRBJ2-1	TRBV11-2	CASSYLAGSYNEQFF	TGTGCCAGCAGCTACCTGGCGGGCTCCTACAATGAGCAGTTCTTC
few	TRBD2	TRBJ2-2	TRBV4-2	CASSPLTGTSGGINTGELFF	TGTGCCAGCAGCCCATTGACCGGGACTAGCGGGGGGATAAACACCGGGGAGCTGTTTTTT
many	TRBD2	TRBJ2-5	TRBV5-1	CASSLQTGGRETQYF	TGCGCCAGCAGCTTGCAAACGGGAGGGAGAGAGACCCAGTACTTC
NA	TRBD1	TRBJ2-1	TRBV6-4	CASSEQGAYNEQFF	TGTGCCAGCAGTGAACAGGGGGCCTACAATGAGCAGTTCTTC
many	TRBD1	TRBJ2-1	TRBV20-1	CSADPGQGFDEQFF	TGCAGTGCCGATCCGGGACAGGGGTTTGATGAGCAGTTCTTC
many	NA	TRBJ2-3	TRBV7-2	CASSSYGLSTDTQYF	TGTGCCAGCAGCTCCTATGGACTTAGCACAGATACGCAGTATTTT
NA	NA	TRBJ1-1	TRBV5-1	CASSLDGQPGTEAFF	TGCGCCAGCAGCTTGGATGGTCAACCGGGGACTGAAGCTTTCTTT
few	NA	TRBJ2-3	TRBV15	CATSRDWIRTDTQYF	TGTGCCACCAGCAGAGATTGGATTCGCACAGATACGCAGTATTTT
many	NA	TRBJ1-1	TRBV7-2	CASSLDAEALSTEAFF	TGTGCCAGCAGCTTAGACGCCGAGGCCCTGAGCACTGAAGCTTTCTTT
many	NA	TRBJ2-1	TRBV4-1	CASSLLNKNNEQFF	TGCGCCAGCAGCCTACTAAATAAAAACAATGAGCAGTTCTTC
NA	NA	TRBJ2-2	TRBV3-1	CASSQAGARTGELFF	TGTGCCAGCAGCCAAGCGGGGGCTAGGACCGGGGAGCTGTTTTTT
few	NA	TRBJ2-7	TRBV7-3	CASSWRRVSYEQYF	TGTGCCAGCAGCTGGAGAAGGGTTTCCTACGAGCAGTACTTC
many	NA	TRBJ1-4	TRBV7-2	CASSLMANEKLFF	TGTGCCAGCAGCTTAATGGCTAATGAAAAACTGTTTTTT
NA	TRBD2	TRBJ2-7	TRBV7-2	CASSLQAGGPPEQYF	TGTGCCAGCAGCTTACAGGCGGGGGGGCCGCCCGAGCAGTACTTC
few	NA	TRBJ2-3	TRBV7-7	CASSFTPRDTQYF	TGTGCTAGCAGCTTTACGCCGAGAGATACGCAGTATTTT
many	TRBD2	TRBJ2-1	TRBV2	CASSGAQRENEQFF	TGTGCCAGCAGTGGGGCCCAGCGGGAGAATGAGCAGTTCTTC